This T cell receptor beta chain originates from a study of cytomegalovirus exposure and HLA in healthy donors. The length of the CDR3 is 16 residues. Germline CDR1 MGHRA, CDR2 YSYEKL. The ends lost 1 base at V and 2 bases at J; junction bases unmatched: 4. General study results and limits: CMV antigen specificity was confirmed in vitro for three CMV-associated chains. A later analysis showed that HLA-associated TCR beta chains had undergone more clonal expansion than equally common others.

Primers for the PCR totalled 60 Vbeta and 13 Jbeta. In the original analysis: An analysis performed later counted around 86 million unique TCR beta chains (roughly 11 million of them shared). Profiled with immunoSEQ multiplex PCR; TCRdb holds only in-frame clones, not every one. V and J calls and clone size follow that table, whereas D and trimming were derived from the DNA. The sample comprises about 140,000 clones, roughly 85% of which are singletons, and roughly 6.8% rests with the top ten. Turning to this clone: Its target is not known.

This TCR came from a man aged 40-49 years in good health and CMV-seropositive. V and J are TRBV4-1 and TRBJ2-7, with 11 bases identical to TRBD2. Sequenced sample: PBMCs. The CDR3 protein is CASSQGLAGPPYEQYF. CDR3 DNA sequence: TGCGCCAGCAGCCAAGGACTAGCGGGGCCTCCCTACGAGCAGTACTTC.